This is a list of T cell receptor beta chains from one sample in a study of ipilimumab plus nivolumab after autologous stem cell transplantation. Generated by immunoSEQ multiplex PCR, the TCRdb table keeps only in-frame clones and is missing some. The sample carries 20,000 to 25,000 clones, 74% recorded once. Sequenced material: PBMCs, taken in a trial of ipilimumab plus nivolumab as post-transplant consolidation. All receptors come from a male donor with diffuse large B-cell lymphoma. Each CDR3 is given with its conserved first and last residue. The D gene is left open where the match is weak. Size values are once, few and many counts, or a class for expanded clones, and some rows have none.

J: TRBJ1-2; size: NA; D: TRBD1; V: TRBV5-1; CDR3: CASSNAPGQSYGYTF; DNA: TGCGCCAGCAGCAACGCCCCGGGACAGTCCTATGGCTACACCTTC
J: TRBJ2-3; size: NA; D: TRBD2; V: TRBV18; CDR3: CASSPGLVGTDTQYF; DNA: TGTGCCAGCTCACCAGGACTAGTGGGAACAGATACGCAGTATTTT
J: TRBJ2-1; size: NA; D: NA; V: TRBV18; CDR3: CASSPSRDSYNEQFF; DNA: TGTGCCAGCTCACCGTCGCGGGATTCCTACAATGAGCAGTTCTTC
J: TRBJ2-7; size: medium-sized; D: TRBD1; V: TRBV6-1; CDR3: CASTGTGLHEQYF; DNA: TGTGCCAGCACGGGGACAGGGCTACACGAGCAGTACTTC
J: TRBJ2-4; size: NA; D: NA; V: TRBV15; CDR3: CATSRDTGGDIQYF; DNA: TGTGCCACCAGCAGAGACACTGGAGGGGACATTCAGTACTTC
J: TRBJ2-5; size: once; D: TRBD2; V: TRBV25-1; CDR3: CASSESMTSGSSQTQYF; DNA: TGTGCCAGCAGTGAATCCATGACTAGCGGGAGTAGCCAGACCCAGTACTTC
J: TRBJ2-7; size: NA; D: NA; V: TRBV27; CDR3: CASRRQGLPYEQYF; DNA: TGTGCCAGCAGACGACAGGGACTACCCTACGAGCAGTACTTC
J: TRBJ2-2; size: NA; D: NA; V: TRBV18; CDR3: CASSPRDTGELFF; DNA: TGTGCCAGCTCACCACGAGACACCGGGGAGCTGTTTTTT
J: TRBJ2-2; size: NA; D: NA; V: TRBV6-1; CDR3: CASSDAGLPIGELFF; DNA: TGTGCCAGCAGTGACGCAGGACTCCCAATCGGGGAGCTGTTTTTT
J: TRBJ1-5; size: NA; D: NA; V: TRBV6-5; CDR3: CASSEQFSNQPQHF; DNA: TGTGCCAGCAGTGAACAATTTAGCAATCAGCCCCAGCATTTT
J: TRBJ2-3; size: NA; D: TRBD2; V: TRBV19; CDR3: CASSAGLAADTQYF; DNA: TGTGCCAGTAGTGCCGGACTAGCCGCAGATACGCAGTATTTT
J: TRBJ2-3; size: NA; D: NA; V: TRBV7-9; CDR3: CASSPRGPDTQYF; DNA: TGTGCCAGCAGCCCGCGAGGACCAGATACGCAGTATTTT
J: TRBJ2-2; size: NA; D: NA; V: TRBV30; CDR3: CAWIRAGELFF; DNA: TGTGCCTGGATTAGGGCCGGGGAGCTGTTTTTT
J: TRBJ1-2; size: NA; D: NA; V: TRBV5-1; CDR3: CASSEGPDYGYTF; DNA: TGCGCCAGCAGCGAAGGTCCCGACTATGGCTACACCTTC
J: TRBJ1-1; size: NA; D: NA; V: TRBV19; CDR3: CASSHTKGRRVDTEAFF; DNA: TGTGCCAGTAGCCATACGAAGGGGCGCAGGGTCGACACTGAAGCTTTCTTT
J: TRBJ2-3; size: NA; D: NA; V: TRBV7-9; CDR3: CASSLKGGPTDTQYF; DNA: TGTGCCAGCAGCCTTAAGGGGGGACCCACAGATACGCAGTATTTT
J: TRBJ1-5; size: NA; D: TRBD1; V: TRBV4-1; CDR3: CASSHRTGEDQPQHF; DNA: TGCGCCAGCAGCCACCGCACAGGGGAGGATCAGCCCCAGCATTTT
J: TRBJ1-2; size: NA; D: NA; V: TRBV6-1; CDR3: CASRQALTTGYTF; DNA: TGTGCCAGCAGACAAGCCCTAACAACAGGCTACACCTTC
J: TRBJ2-1; size: NA; D: TRBD2; V: TRBV11-3; CDR3: CASSFSGRAYNEQFF; DNA: TGTGCCAGCAGCTTTAGCGGGAGGGCCTACAATGAGCAGTTCTTC
J: TRBJ2-7; size: NA; D: NA; V: TRBV7-9; CDR3: CASSLGQNYEQYF; DNA: TGTGCCAGCAGCTTAGGACAGAACTACGAGCAGTACTTC
J: TRBJ1-4; size: NA; D: TRBD1; V: TRBV7-9; CDR3: CASSRTGGSEKLFF; DNA: TGTGCCAGCAGCCGAACAGGGGGCTCTGAAAAACTGTTTTTT
J: TRBJ1-1; size: NA; D: NA; V: TRBV28; CDR3: CASSRTLGRSAFF; DNA: TGTGCCAGCAGCCGCACCTTAGGAAGGTCAGCTTTCTTT
J: TRBJ2-3; size: NA; D: NA; V: TRBV21-1; CDR3: CASSLTQGQGDTQYF; DNA: TGTGCCAGCAGCCTAACGCAGGGGCAAGGAGATACGCAGTATTTT
J: TRBJ2-7; size: NA; D: NA; V: TRBV6-5; CDR3: CASSAPGFEQYF; DNA: TGTGCCAGCAGTGCCCCGGGGTTCGAGCAGTACTTC
J: TRBJ2-3; size: NA; D: TRBD2; V: TRBV10-2; CDR3: CASNLAGADTDTQYF; DNA: TGCGCCAGCAATTTAGCGGGAGCCGACACAGATACGCAGTATTTT
J: TRBJ1-2; size: NA; D: TRBD1; V: TRBV12-5; CDR3: CASGPGQGFNYGYTF; DNA: TGTGCTAGTGGACCGGGACAGGGCTTTAACTATGGCTACACCTTC
J: TRBJ1-5; size: once; D: TRBD1; V: TRBV6-1; CDR3: CASSDPGQGMNQPQHF; DNA: TGTGCCAGCAGTGATCCGGGACAGGGGATGAATCAGCCCCAGCATTTT
J: TRBJ2-5; size: few; D: NA; V: TRBV7-9; CDR3: CASSLGSLQETQYF; DNA: TGTGCCAGCAGCTTAGGGAGTCTCCAAGAGACCCAGTACTTC
J: TRBJ2-7; size: NA; D: NA; V: TRBV15; CDR3: CATSVGGREQYF; DNA: TGTGCCACCAGCGTAGGGGGGAGAGAGCAGTACTTC
J: TRBJ2-2; size: NA; D: NA; V: TRBV9; CDR3: CASSVGSGNTGELFF; DNA: TGTGCCAGCAGCGTCGGGTCAGGGAACACCGGGGAGCTGTTTTTT
J: TRBJ2-2; size: few; D: NA; V: TRBV27; CDR3: CASGTRVTGELFF; DNA: TGTGCCAGCGGAACCAGGGTTACCGGGGAGCTGTTTTTT
J: TRBJ1-2; size: NA; D: TRBD1; V: TRBV7-9; CDR3: CASSPDGTANYGYTF; DNA: TGTGCCAGCAGCCCGGACGGGACAGCTAACTATGGCTACACCTTC
J: TRBJ2-7; size: NA; D: TRBD1; V: TRBV4-1; CDR3: CASSQEDRDYEQYF; DNA: TGCGCCAGCAGCCAAGAGGACAGGGACTACGAGCAGTACTTC
J: TRBJ1-2; size: NA; D: NA; V: TRBV19; CDR3: CASSIGAPGGYTF; DNA: TGTGCCAGTAGTATTGGAGCCCCTGGGGGCTACACCTTC
J: TRBJ1-1; size: once; D: NA; V: TRBV2; CDR3: CASSYRFVGDTEAFF; DNA: TGTGCCAGCAGTTACAGGTTTGTCGGTGACACTGAAGCTTTCTTT
J: TRBJ2-5; size: NA; D: TRBD1; V: TRBV11-3; CDR3: CASSLEGQTQETQYF; DNA: TGTGCCAGCAGCTTAGAGGGACAGACCCAAGAGACCCAGTACTTC
J: TRBJ1-4; size: NA; D: NA; V: TRBV2; CDR3: CASSGDGLRGEKLFF; DNA: TGTGCCAGCAGCGGGGATGGTTTAAGGGGGGAAAAACTGTTTTTT
J: TRBJ1-5; size: few; D: NA; V: TRBV11-3; CDR3: CASSPGGSNQPQHF; DNA: TGTGCCAGCTCCCCGGGGGGGAGCAATCAGCCCCAGCATTTT
J: TRBJ1-5; size: once; D: TRBD1; V: TRBV6-1; CDR3: CASSEGGVLTGVQPQHF; DNA: TGTGCCAGCAGTGAAGGGGGCGTACTTACAGGGGTCCAGCCCCAGCATTTT
J: TRBJ2-7; size: NA; D: TRBD2; V: TRBV30; CDR3: CAWSVSGGAYEQYF; DNA: TGTGCCTGGAGTGTTAGCGGGGGGGCCTACGAGCAGTACTTC
J: TRBJ1-4; size: NA; D: TRBD1; V: TRBV7-9; CDR3: CASSQGTGGRNEKLFF; DNA: TGTGCCAGCAGCCAAGGGACAGGGGGCCGCAATGAAAAACTGTTTTTT
J: TRBJ1-3; size: NA; D: NA; V: TRBV18; CDR3: CASSRGDVPIYF; DNA: TGTGCCAGCTCACGAGGCGATGTGCCCATATATTTT
J: TRBJ1-2; size: NA; D: NA; V: TRBV6-1; CDR3: CASSEVGGIPYGYTF; DNA: TGTGCCAGCAGTGAAGTAGGGGGGATTCCCTATGGCTACACCTTC
J: TRBJ1-2; size: once; D: NA; V: TRBV27; CDR3: CASSFGQGLYGYTF; DNA: TGTGCCAGCAGTTTTGGGCAGGGTCTCTATGGCTACACCTTC
J: TRBJ1-5; size: few; D: NA; V: TRBV7-8; CDR3: CASSSPSSNQPQHF; DNA: TGTGCCAGCAGCTCGCCCTCAAGCAATCAGCCCCAGCATTTT